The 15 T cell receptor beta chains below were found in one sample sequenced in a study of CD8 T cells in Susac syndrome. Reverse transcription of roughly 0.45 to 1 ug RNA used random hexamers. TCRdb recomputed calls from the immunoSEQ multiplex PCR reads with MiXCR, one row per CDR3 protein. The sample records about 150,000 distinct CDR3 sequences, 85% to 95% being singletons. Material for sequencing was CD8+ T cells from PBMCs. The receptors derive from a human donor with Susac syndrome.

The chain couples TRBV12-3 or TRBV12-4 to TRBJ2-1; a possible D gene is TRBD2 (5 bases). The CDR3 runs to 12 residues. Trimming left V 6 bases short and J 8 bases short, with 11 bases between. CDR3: CASRDSSDEQFF. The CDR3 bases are TGTGCCAGCAGGGACTCTTCGGATGAGCAGTTCTTC.

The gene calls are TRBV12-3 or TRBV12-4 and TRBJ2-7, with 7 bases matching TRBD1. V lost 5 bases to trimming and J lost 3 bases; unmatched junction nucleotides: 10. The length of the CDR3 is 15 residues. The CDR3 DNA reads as TGTGCCAGCAGTATAAACAGGGGAAGGGTCTACGAGCAGTACTTC. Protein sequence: CASSINRGRVYEQYF.

CDR3 sequence: CASSQVSGQAVYEQYF. DNA of the CDR3: TGCGCCAGCAGCCAAGTATCCGGACAGGCAGTCTACGAGCAGTACTTC. V is TRBV4-1 and J is TRBJ2-7; 7 positions agree with TRBD1. The CDR3 totals 16 residues. CDR1 is MGHRA, CDR2 YSYEKL, per germline. V was pared by 1 base and J by 3 bases, with 9 bases of the junction left unmatched.

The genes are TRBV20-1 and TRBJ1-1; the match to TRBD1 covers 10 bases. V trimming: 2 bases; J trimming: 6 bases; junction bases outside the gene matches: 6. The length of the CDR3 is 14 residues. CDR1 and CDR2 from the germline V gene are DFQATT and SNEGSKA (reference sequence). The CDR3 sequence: CSARNRQGAAEAFF. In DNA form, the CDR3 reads TGCAGTGCTAGAAACAGACAGGGGGCGGCTGAAGCTTTCTTT.

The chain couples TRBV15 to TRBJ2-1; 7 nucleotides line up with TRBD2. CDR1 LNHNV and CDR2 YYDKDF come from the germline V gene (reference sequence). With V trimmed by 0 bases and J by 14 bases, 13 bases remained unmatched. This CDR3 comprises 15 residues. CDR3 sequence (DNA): TGTGCCACCAGCAGAGATTCGCGTCGGGGGAGCGGGGAGTTCTTC. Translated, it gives CATSRDSRRGSGEFF.

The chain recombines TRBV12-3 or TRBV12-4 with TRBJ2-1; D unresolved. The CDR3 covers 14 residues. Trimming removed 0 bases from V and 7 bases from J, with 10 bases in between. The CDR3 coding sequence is TGTGCCAGCAGTTTAGCGGGCCTTACGAATGAGCAGTTCTTC. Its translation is CASSLAGLTNEQFF.

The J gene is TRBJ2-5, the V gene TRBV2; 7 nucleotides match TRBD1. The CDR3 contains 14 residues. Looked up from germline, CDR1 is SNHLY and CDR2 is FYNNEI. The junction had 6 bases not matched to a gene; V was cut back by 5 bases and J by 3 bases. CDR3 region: CASSKPTGEETQYF. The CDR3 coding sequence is TGTGCCAGCAGTAAACCAACAGGGGAAGAGACCCAGTACTTC.

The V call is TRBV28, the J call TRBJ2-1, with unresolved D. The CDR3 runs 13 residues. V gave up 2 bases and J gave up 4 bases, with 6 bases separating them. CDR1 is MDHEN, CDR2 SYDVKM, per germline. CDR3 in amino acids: CASSLGVYNEQFF. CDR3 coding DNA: TGTGCCAGCAGTTTAGGTGTATACAATGAGCAGTTCTTC.

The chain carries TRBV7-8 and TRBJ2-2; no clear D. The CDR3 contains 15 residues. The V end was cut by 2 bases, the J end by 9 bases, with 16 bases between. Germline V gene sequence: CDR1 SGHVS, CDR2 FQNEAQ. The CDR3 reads CASSLRGGTDRELFF. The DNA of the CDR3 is TGTGCCAGCAGCTTACGCGGCGGTACCGACCGGGAGCTGTTTTTT.

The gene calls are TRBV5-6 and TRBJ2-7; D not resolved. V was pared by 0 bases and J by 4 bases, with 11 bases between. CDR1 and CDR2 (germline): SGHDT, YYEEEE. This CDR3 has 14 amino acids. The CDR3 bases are TGTGCCAGCAGCTTGGGGTCCCTCTGGTACGAGCAGTACTTC. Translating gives CASSLGSLWYEQYF.

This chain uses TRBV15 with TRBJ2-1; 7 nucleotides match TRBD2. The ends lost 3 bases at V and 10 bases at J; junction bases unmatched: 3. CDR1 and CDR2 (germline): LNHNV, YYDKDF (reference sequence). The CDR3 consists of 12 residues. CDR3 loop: CATSSGGLEQFF. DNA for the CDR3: TGTGCCACCAGCAGCGGGGGACTAGAGCAGTTCTTC.

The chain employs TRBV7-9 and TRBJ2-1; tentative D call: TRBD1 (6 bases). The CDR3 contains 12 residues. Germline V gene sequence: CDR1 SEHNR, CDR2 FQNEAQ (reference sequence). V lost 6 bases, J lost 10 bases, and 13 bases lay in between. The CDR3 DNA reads TGTGCCAGCAGGTACAGGGCTGGGGAGCAGTTCTTC. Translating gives CASRYRAGEQFF.

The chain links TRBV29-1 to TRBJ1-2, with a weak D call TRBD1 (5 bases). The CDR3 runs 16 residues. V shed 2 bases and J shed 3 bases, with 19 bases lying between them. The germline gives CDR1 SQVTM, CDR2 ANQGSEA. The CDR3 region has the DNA TGCAGCGTTGAAATGGGACCGGAGGAGATACACTATGGCTACACCTTC. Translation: CSVEMGPEEIHYGYTF.

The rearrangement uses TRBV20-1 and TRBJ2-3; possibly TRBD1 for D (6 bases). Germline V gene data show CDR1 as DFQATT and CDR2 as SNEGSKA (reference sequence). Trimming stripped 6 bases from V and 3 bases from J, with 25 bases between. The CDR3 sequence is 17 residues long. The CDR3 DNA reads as TGCAGTGCAAGGGCCAGGGGTATCCTTATTACAACAGATACGCAGTATTTT. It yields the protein CSARARGILITTDTQYF.

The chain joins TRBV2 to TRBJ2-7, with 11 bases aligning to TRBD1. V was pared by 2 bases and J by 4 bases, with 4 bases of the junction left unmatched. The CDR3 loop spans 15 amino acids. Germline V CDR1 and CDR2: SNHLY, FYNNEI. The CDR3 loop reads CASSEYGTGGYEQYF. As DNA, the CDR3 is TGTGCCAGCAGTGAATATGGGACAGGGGGGTACGAGCAGTACTTC.